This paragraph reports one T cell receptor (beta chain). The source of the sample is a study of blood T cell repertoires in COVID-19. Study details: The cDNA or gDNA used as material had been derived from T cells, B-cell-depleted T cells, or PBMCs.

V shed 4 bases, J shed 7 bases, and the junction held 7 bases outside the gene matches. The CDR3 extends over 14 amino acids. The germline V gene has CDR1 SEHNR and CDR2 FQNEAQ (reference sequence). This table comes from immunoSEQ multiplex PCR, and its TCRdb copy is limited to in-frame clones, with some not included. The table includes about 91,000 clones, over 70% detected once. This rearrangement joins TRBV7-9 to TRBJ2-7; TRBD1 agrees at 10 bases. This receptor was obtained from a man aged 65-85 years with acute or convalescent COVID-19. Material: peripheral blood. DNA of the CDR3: TGTGCCAGCAGCTACCGACAGGGGGCTGGAGAGCAGTACTTC. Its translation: CASSYRQGAGEQYF.